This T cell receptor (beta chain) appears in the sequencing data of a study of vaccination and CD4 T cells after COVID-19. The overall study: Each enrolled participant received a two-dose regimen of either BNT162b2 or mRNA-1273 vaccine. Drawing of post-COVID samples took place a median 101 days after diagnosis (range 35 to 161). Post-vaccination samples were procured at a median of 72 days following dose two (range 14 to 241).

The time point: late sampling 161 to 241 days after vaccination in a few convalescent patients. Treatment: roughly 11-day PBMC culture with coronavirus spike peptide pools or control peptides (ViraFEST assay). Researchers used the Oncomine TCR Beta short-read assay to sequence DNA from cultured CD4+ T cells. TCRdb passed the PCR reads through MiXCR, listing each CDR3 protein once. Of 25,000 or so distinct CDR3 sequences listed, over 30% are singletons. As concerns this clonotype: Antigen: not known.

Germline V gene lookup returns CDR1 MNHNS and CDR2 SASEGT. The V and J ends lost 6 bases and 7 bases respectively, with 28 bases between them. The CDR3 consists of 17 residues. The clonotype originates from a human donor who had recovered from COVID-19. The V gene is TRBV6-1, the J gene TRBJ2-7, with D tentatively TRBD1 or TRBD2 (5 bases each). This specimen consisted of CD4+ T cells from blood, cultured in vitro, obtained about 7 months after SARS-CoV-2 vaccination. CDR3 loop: CASSPRRGFPVSGEQYF. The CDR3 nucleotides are TGTGCCAGCAGCCCTAGAAGGGGTTTTCCTGTGTCGGGGGAGCAGTACTTC.